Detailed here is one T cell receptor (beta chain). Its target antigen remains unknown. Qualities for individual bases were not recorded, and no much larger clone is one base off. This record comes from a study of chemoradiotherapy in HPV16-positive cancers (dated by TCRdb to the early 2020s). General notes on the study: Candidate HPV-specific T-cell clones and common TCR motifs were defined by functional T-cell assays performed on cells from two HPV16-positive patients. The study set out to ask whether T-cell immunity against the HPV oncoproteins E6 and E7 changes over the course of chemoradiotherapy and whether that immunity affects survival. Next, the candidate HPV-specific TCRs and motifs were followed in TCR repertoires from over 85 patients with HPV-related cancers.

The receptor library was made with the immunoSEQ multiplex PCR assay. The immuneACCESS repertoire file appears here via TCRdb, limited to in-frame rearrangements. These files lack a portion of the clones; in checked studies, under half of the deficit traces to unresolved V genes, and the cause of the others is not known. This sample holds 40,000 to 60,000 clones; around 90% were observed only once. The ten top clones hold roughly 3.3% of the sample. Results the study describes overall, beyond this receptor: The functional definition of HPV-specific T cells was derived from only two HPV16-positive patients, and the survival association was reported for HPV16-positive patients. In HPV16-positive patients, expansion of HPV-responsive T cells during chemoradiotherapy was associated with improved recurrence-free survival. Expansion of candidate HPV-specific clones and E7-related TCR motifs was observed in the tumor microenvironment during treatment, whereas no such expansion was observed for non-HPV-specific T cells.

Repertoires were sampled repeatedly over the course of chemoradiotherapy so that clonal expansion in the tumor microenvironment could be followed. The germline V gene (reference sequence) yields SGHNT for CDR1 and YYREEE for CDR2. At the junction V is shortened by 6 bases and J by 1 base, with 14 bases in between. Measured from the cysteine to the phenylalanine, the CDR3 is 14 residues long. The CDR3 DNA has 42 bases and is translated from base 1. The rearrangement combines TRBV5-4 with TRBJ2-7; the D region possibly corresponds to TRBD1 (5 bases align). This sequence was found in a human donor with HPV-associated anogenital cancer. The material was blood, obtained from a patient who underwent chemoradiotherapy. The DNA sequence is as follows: TGTGCCAGCACTTCAACCCAGGGTTCCTACGAGCAGTACTTC. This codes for CASTSTQGSYEQYF.